Presented here are 22 T cell receptor beta chains from one specimen sequenced in a study of vaccination and CD4 T cells after COVID-19. The Oncomine TCR Beta short-read assay sequenced DNA from cultured CD4+ T cells. A single record per CDR3 protein comes from TCRdb applying MiXCR to the PCR reads. The sample includes approximately 15,000 distinct CDR3 sequences, approximately 57% of them seen just once. Indicated treatment: roughly 11-day PBMC culture with coronavirus spike peptide pools or control peptides (ViraFEST assay). These receptors' targets are unknown. Sequenced sample: CD4+ T cells from blood, cultured in vitro. The receptors come from a human donor who had recovered from COVID-19.

The genes are TRBV20-1 and TRBJ2-3; D is unclear. V was trimmed by 6 bases and J by 2 bases, leaving 18 bases between them. Germline V gene lookup returns CDR1 DFQATT and CDR2 SNEGSKA (reference sequence). CDR3 length equals 15 residues. The CDR3 loop reads CSAPTPGRDTDTQYF. The CDR3 DNA follows: TGCAGTGCCCCGACCCCAGGACGAGACACAGATACGCAGTATTTT.

This clonotype was picked up one time. V is TRBV20-1 and J is TRBJ2-5; the match to TRBD2 covers 8 bases. The CDR3 extends over 14 amino acids. Germline V lookup: CDR1 DFQATT, CDR2 SNEGSKA (reference sequence). After removal of 6 bases from V and 1 base from J, the junction contained 7 bases not matched to a gene. CDR3 amino acids: CSAPARGGQETQYF. The DNA of the CDR3 is TGCAGTGCCCCCGCCCGGGGGGGCCAAGAGACCCAGTACTTC.

This clonotype showed up just a few times. The V gene is TRBV27, the J gene TRBJ2-3; D might be TRBD1 or TRBD2, each matching 5 bases. The CDR3 covers 18 residues. Trimming pared 0 bases from V and 1 base from J, leaving 17 bases between. CDR1 and CDR2 (germline): MNHEY, SMNVEV (reference sequence). In DNA, the CDR3 is TGTGCCAGCAGTTTATCCCTCTCCGGGACCTTAGGCACAGATACGCAGTATTTT. It codes for CASSLSLSGTLGTDTQYF.

This rearrangement joins TRBV7-2 to TRBJ1-5; no clear D. With 0 bases removed from V and 8 bases from J, the gap between germline ends came to 8 bases. This CDR3 is built from 13 residues. Per the germline V gene, CDR1 is SGHTA and CDR2 is FQGNSA. DNA of the CDR3: TGTGCCAGCAGCTTAGCAGACGTGAAGCCCCAGCATTTT. Translated: CASSLADVKPQHF.

This chain links TRBV2 with TRBJ1-6; TRBD1 aligns across 9 bases. V shed 7 bases, J shed 10 bases, and the junction held 11 bases outside the gene matches. Germline lookup yields CDR1 SNHLY and CDR2 FYNNEI. The CDR3 spans 15 residues. The CDR3: CASTLGGQGRSPLHF. CDR3 in DNA: TGTGCCAGCACCCTAGGGGGACAGGGTCGGTCACCCCTCCACTTT.

The V call is TRBV6-5, the J call TRBJ1-2; D perhaps matches TRBD1 (6 bases). The V end was cut by 4 bases, the J end by 3 bases, with 9 bases between. This CDR3 spans 13 amino acids. Germline CDR1 is MNHEY and CDR2 is SVGAGI. The DNA for the CDR3 is TGTGCCAGCAGTTGGACAGCCGACTATGGCTACACCTTC. Protein product: CASSWTADYGYTF.

This chain joins TRBV19 and TRBJ1-2, with 7 bases lining up with TRBD1. CDR1 is LNHDA and CDR2 is SQIVND in the germline V gene (reference sequence). V shed 5 bases, J shed 0 bases, and the junction held 6 bases outside the gene matches. This CDR3 is built from 15 residues. The CDR3 sequence: CASSATGTANYGYTF. CDR3 DNA: TGTGCCAGTAGTGCGACCGGGACAGCTAACTATGGCTACACCTTC.

This clonotype has a single count. The V call is TRBV5-4, the J call TRBJ1-6, with D uncertain. V lost 2 bases, J lost 8 bases, and 11 bases lay in between. The CDR3 is 14 amino acids. Germline values: CDR1 SGHNT, CDR2 YYREEE (reference sequence). Written as DNA, the CDR3 is TGTGCCAGCAGCTTAGGGAGGACTTATTCACCCCTCCACTTT. This translates into CASSLGRTYSPLHF.

The sample holds a few counts of this clonotype. V gene TRBV4-3 combines with J gene TRBJ1-2, with 8 nucleotides matching TRBD1. V lost 8 bases and J lost 8; bases outside the gene matches: 10. Germline V lookup: CDR1 LGHNA, CDR2 YSLEER. The CDR3 totals 13 residues. The CDR3 sequence is CASRRQGQMGYTF. The CDR3 DNA reads as TGCGCCAGCCGGAGACAGGGGCAAATGGGCTACACCTTC.

CDR3 region: CASSKGKVGAGVLDTEAFF. The CDR3 coding sequence is TGTGCCAGCAGCAAAGGGAAGGTCGGGGCAGGGGTATTGGACACTGAAGCTTTCTTT. This rearrangement joins TRBV21-1 to TRBJ1-1; TRBD1, the table's D call, lacks a check against the DNA. TRBV21-1 is listed as a pseudogene. The CDR3 spans 19 residues.

J is TRBJ2-5 and V is TRBV28; D remains unclear. Germline V gene data show CDR1 as MDHEN and CDR2 as SYDVKM. The CDR3 has 10 residues. With 6 bases removed from V and 5 bases from J, the gap between germline ends came to 4 bases. This CDR3 reads CASRGETQYF. The CDR3, as DNA: TGTGCCAGCAGAGGGGAGACCCAGTACTTC.

V is TRBV7-8 and J is TRBJ2-3; 7 bases line up with TRBD2. The CDR3 loop spans 16 amino acids. CDR1 and CDR2 from the germline V gene are SGHVS and FQNEAQ. J lost 3 bases, V lost 8 bases, and 14 bases had no gene match. The CDR3 here is CASLSGGRVSTDTQYF. CDR3 coding DNA: TGTGCCAGCCTCTCAGGTGGGAGGGTTTCGACAGATACGCAGTATTTT.

This chain links TRBV7-9 with TRBJ2-1, with a possible D match to TRBD1 (6 bases). The DNA end is more similar to TRBJ2-7, so the J call may be wrong. The CDR3 consists of 14 residues. Germline V gives CDR1 SEHNR, CDR2 FQNEAQ (reference sequence). Here the CDR3 reads CASSLVPGAAEQYF. In DNA, the CDR3 is TGTGCCAGCAGCTTAGTCCCAGGGGCGGCCGAGCAGTACTTC.

The chain employs TRBV20-1 and TRBJ2-1; 8 bases are a match to TRBD1. V was pared by 3 bases and J by 0 bases, with 4 bases of the junction left unmatched. Germline values: CDR1 DFQATT, CDR2 SNEGSKA (reference sequence). The CDR3 loop spans 15 amino acids. The CDR3 region is CSASRGLNSYNEQFF. The DNA of the CDR3 is TGCAGTGCTAGCAGGGGGCTAAACTCCTACAATGAGCAGTTCTTC.

This sequence joins TRBV7-9 and TRBJ2-7, with TRBD1 as a possible D gene (6 bases). CDR1 and CDR2 from the germline V gene are SEHNR and FQNEAQ (reference sequence). Trimming shortened V by 7 bases and J by 1 base, and 8 bases separated the two germline ends. The CDR3 sequence is 12 residues long. The CDR3 sequence: CASTGVSYEQYF. CDR3 nucleotide sequence: TGTGCCAGCACAGGGGTATCCTACGAGCAGTACTTC. Variable domain in full (rest from reference TRBV7-9 and TRBJ2-7): DTGVSQNPRHKITKRGQNVTFRCDPISEHNRLYWYRQTLGQGPEFLTYFQNEAQLEKSRLLSDRFSAERPKGSFSTLEIQRTEQGDSAMYLCASTGVSYEQYFGPGTRLTVT.

The V call is TRBV2, the J call TRBJ1-5; weak D call: TRBD1 (6 bases). CDR3 length: 15 residues. CDR1 is SNHLY and CDR2 is FYNNEI in the germline V gene. Trimming left V 6 bases short and J 3 bases short, with 15 bases between. CDR3 amino acids: CASRAYRVTNQPQHF. The CDR3 bases are TGTGCCAGCAGGGCCTACAGGGTTACCAATCAGCCCCAGCATTTT.

The chain links TRBV20-1 to TRBJ2-7; TRBD1 aligns across 7 bases. Germline trimming cut 0 bases from V and 5 bases from J; bases unmatched to any gene: 4. Germline lookup yields CDR1 DFQATT and CDR2 SNEGSKA (reference sequence). The CDR3 extends over 13 amino acids. The CDR3 coding sequence is TGCAGTGCTAGAGATCGCACAGGGGACGAGCAGTACTTC. Translated, it gives CSARDRTGDEQYF.

This sequence joins TRBV6-1 and TRBJ2-5; 9 bases align to TRBD1. This CDR3 is 15 amino acids long. Germline V gene sequence: CDR1 MNHNS, CDR2 SASEGT. The junction had 11 bases not matched to a gene; V was cut back by 8 bases and J by 4 bases. This CDR3 reads CASSDRQGVGETQYF. Here the CDR3 DNA reads TGTGCCAGCTCTGATCGACAGGGGGTAGGAGAGACCCAGTACTTC.

The rearrangement joins TRBV7-8 to TRBJ2-7; 8 nucleotides align to TRBD2. The CDR3 is made up of 14 amino acids. The germline V gene encodes CDR1 SGHVS and CDR2 FQNEAQ. Losses at the gene ends were 5 bases for V and 5 bases for J; bases not matched to a gene: 8. The CDR3 bases are TGTGCCAGCAGCCCGGGGACTAGGTCGGACGAGCAGTACTTC. Translation gives CASSPGTRSDEQYF.

This clonotype came up a few times. This chain connects TRBV7-7 to TRBJ2-2; tentatively, D is TRBD1 (6 bases). Germline V lookup: CDR1 SSHAT, CDR2 FNYEAQ (reference sequence). The CDR3 runs to 14 residues. The ends were cut back, 11 bases at V and 1 base at J, with 14 bases in the middle. The CDR3 spells CAVAQQGNTGELFF. The CDR3 DNA is TGTGCCGTCGCGCAACAGGGGAACACCGGGGAGCTGTTTTTT.

This clonotype was picked up a small number of times. The chain recombines TRBV21-1 with TRBJ1-5. TRBV21-1 corresponds to a pseudogene. The CDR3 has 14 amino acids. The CDR3 spells CASSKRGVNQPQHF. For the CDR3, the DNA is TGTGCCAGCAGCAAACGAGGAGTTAATCAGCCCCAGCATTTT.

Here the CDR3 reads CSAPSTEAFF. The CDR3 bases are TGCAGTGCTCCATCCACTGAAGCTTTCTTT. The rearrangement links TRBV20-1 to TRBJ1-1; D is undetermined. Germline CDR1 and CDR2: DFQATT and SNEGSKA (reference sequence). V gave up 5 bases and J gave up 4 bases, with 5 bases separating them. The CDR3 extends over 10 amino acids.